The entry below describes one T cell receptor beta chain. Its antigen is still unknown. The PCR contained 60 Vbeta and 13 Jbeta primers. Repertoires were generated with immunoSEQ multiplex PCR, while TCRdb's copy carries only in-frame clones and drops some. This sample yields roughly 190,000 clones, of which around 84% are seen a single time; over 2% belongs to the top ten. The CDR3 extends over 14 amino acids. Germline assignment: CDR1 SGHTS and CDR2 YDEGEE. Trimming removed 4 bases from V and 10 bases from J; junction bases left unmatched: 6. The record originates from a study of cytomegalovirus exposure and HLA in healthy donors. Notes on the study in general: What a later analysis showed was that several of the most significant clusters appeared linked to common viral pathogens.

This receptor was taken from a woman aged 45 to 65 in good health and CMV-seropositive. The sequenced sample consisted of PBMCs. The V call is TRBV5-8, the J call TRBJ1-6, with TRBD1 matching over 9 bases. CDR3 DNA: TGTGCCAGCAGCCAGGACAGGGGAAACTCACCCCTCCACTTT. Translated: CASSQDRGNSPLHF.